These 10 T cell receptor beta chains were sequenced from one sample in a study of blood T cell repertoires in COVID-19. This table comes from immunoSEQ multiplex PCR, and its TCRdb copy is limited to in-frame clones, with some not included. Here the sample spans more than 200,000 clones, 87% being singletons. The sequencing input was PBMCs or T cells enriched from blood (not recorded which). The receptors derive from a woman under 40 with acute COVID-19.

J is TRBJ1-5 and V is TRBV19; D is undetermined. Germline V CDR1 and CDR2: LNHDA, SQIVND (reference sequence). Deletions cut 5 bases from V and 9 bases from J, with 17 bases between. The CDR3 length is 14 residues. CDR3 bases: TGTGCCAGTAGTTTGGGCTTGGAGGATTGGCCCCAGCATTTT. Translated, it gives CASSLGLEDWPQHF.

CDR3 coding DNA: TGTGCCAGCAGTGAAGCTGGGGGGTACACTGAAGCTTTCTTT. Translating gives CASSEAGGYTEAFF. This sequence joins TRBV2 and TRBJ1-1; a weak D match, TRBD1 (5 bases). The germline CDR1 and CDR2 sequences are SNHLY and FYNNEI. Trimming shortened V by 0 bases and J by 3 bases, and 8 bases separated the two germline ends. The CDR3 has 14 residues. Full variable domain (remainder filled in from reference TRBV2 and TRBJ1-1): EPEVTQTPSHQVTQMGQEVILRCVPISNHLYFYWYRQILGQKVEFLVSFYNNEISEKSEIFDDQFSVERPDGSNFTLKIRSTKLEDSAMYFCASSEAGGYTEAFFGQGTRLTVV.

This chain uses TRBV2 with TRBJ2-1; D not resolved. The CDR3 has 11 residues. The germline gives CDR1 SNHLY, CDR2 FYNNEI. Trimming removed 1 base at V and 13 bases at J, with 8 bases between. CDR3 sequence reads: CASSEVSGQFF. The CDR3 DNA follows: TGTGCCAGCAGTGAAGTATCAGGTCAGTTCTTC.

Of note for this clone: The sample holds other DNA sequences that translate to the same CDR3. This sequence joins TRBV5-1 and TRBJ2-2; no clear D gene. Per the germline V gene, CDR1 is SGHRS and CDR2 is YFSETQ. Trimming pared 1 base from V and 2 bases from J, leaving 6 bases between. The CDR3 extends over 14 amino acids. Here the CDR3 reads CASSLNSNTGELFF. The CDR3, as DNA: TGCGCCAGCAGCTTGAACTCAAACACCGGGGAGCTGTTTTTT. The whole variable domain, filled in from reference TRBV5-1 and TRBJ2-2, reads KAGVTQTPRYLIKTRGQQVTLSCSPISGHRSVSWYQQTPGQGLQFLFEYFSETQRNKGNFPGRFSGRQFSNSRSEMNVSTLELGDSALYLCASSLNSNTGELFFGEGSRLTVL.

The gene calls are TRBV7-8 and TRBJ2-1; 7 nucleotides line up with TRBD2. The CDR3 totals 13 residues. Germline assignment: CDR1 SGHVS and CDR2 FQNEAQ. V gave up 1 base and J gave up 9 bases; unmatched junction bases: 3. DNA of the CDR3: TGTGCCAGCAGCTTAGGACTAGCCGCTGAGCAGTTCTTC. The encoded protein is CASSLGLAAEQFF.

V and J are TRBV21-1 and TRBJ1-4. TRBV21-1 has pseudogene status. The CDR3 has 15 residues. CDR3 protein: CASSGSRGGDEKLFF. The CDR3 region has the DNA TGTGCCAGCAGCGGGAGCAGGGGAGGGGATGAAAAACTGTTTTTT.

The chain couples TRBV2 to TRBJ1-1; 12 bases fit TRBD1. The CDR3 sequence is 15 residues long. V was pared by 1 base and J by 6 bases, with 3 bases of the junction left unmatched. From germline, CDR1 is SNHLY and CDR2 FYNNEI. CDR3 coding DNA: TGTGCCAGCAGTGAAGTTGGGACAGGGGGCTCTGAAGCTTTCTTT. Its protein product is CASSEVGTGGSEAFF.

This chain joins TRBV10-2 and TRBJ1-2; TRBD1 aligns across 10 bases. The V segment lost 8 bases and the J segment 7 bases; nucleotides outside the gene matches: 13. This CDR3 contains 15 residues. Germline V gene data show CDR1 as WSHSY and CDR2 as SAAADI. The CDR3 sequence: CASGLAGTGARGYTF. CDR3 bases: TGCGCCAGCGGCTTAGCCGGGACAGGGGCGCGTGGCTACACCTTC.

The chain couples TRBV6-1 to TRBJ2-7; the match to TRBD1 covers 7 bases. This CDR3 has 15 amino acids. Germline loops: CDR1 MNHNS, CDR2 SASEGT. With 1 base clipped from V and 0 bases from J, the junction kept 3 bases outside the gene matches. The CDR3, as DNA: TGTGCCAGCAGTGAAGACAGGGGCCTCTCCTACGAGCAGTACTTC. Protein product: CASSEDRGLSYEQYF.

This clone is a singleton in its sample. The chain employs TRBV14 and TRBJ2-1; D is uncertain. The CDR3 is 13 amino acids. Trimming stripped 3 bases from V and 9 bases from J, with 12 bases between. Germline assignment: CDR1 SGHDN and CDR2 FVKESK. This CDR3 reads CASSHQPIVEQFF. CDR3 nucleotides: TGTGCCAGCAGCCATCAACCTATTGTTGAGCAGTTCTTC.